This T cell receptor beta chain was retrieved from a study of T cell repertoires in cytomegalovirus infection (dated 2019 in TCRdb). For context, the study as a whole: Alongside well-studied HLA-B-restricted epitopes, the peptide stimulations were aimed at recently identified HLA-C-restricted CMV epitopes, whose presentation resists viral immunomodulation. Donor HLA type was relevant to the analysis, as public TCR beta signatures indicated carriage of CMV infection together with the matching HLA type.

The investigation overall reported the following: Carriers of CMV infection plus the relevant HLA type were discriminated by the cumulative frequency of public TCR beta family members in the study cohort and in an independent roughly 340-donor cohort. The ex vivo response was dominated by HLA-C-restricted CMV-specific TCR beta clonotypes, and the single most frequent clonotype in two of eight donors was supplied by these HLA-C-restricted clonotypes.

The treatment or condition label corresponds to: in vitro stimulation with specific CMV peptide epitopes to enrich CMV-specific T cells. As encoded in the germline V gene, CDR1 is SGHTA while CDR2 is FQGNSA. The V and J ends are trimmed by 1 base and 1 base, leaving 4 bases between them. Counted from cysteine to phenylalanine, this CDR3 has 13 amino acids. The CDR3 DNA has 39 bases and is translated from base 1. This clonotype showed up many times. The antigen it binds to is not known. The input lacks base qualities; no much larger clone sits a single base away. TCRdb records Illumina HiSeq 1500 as the sequencer. The public reads were run again by TCRdb, first through fastp at Q25 and then through MiXCR, and only productive beta chains were kept. Each entry is one CDR3 protein sequence, shown with its most common DNA and genes. In all, the sample holds about 920,000 distinct CDR3 sequences, and 31% of those were seen once. The biggest ten clones account for around an eighth of the sample.

The clonotype originates from a human donor in good health (CMV status not recorded). Some clones in this sample may be carry-over from other donors' samples. The chain uses TRBV7-2 and TRBJ1-1; confidence is insufficient to name the D gene. Sequencing used cultured CD8+ T cells from PBMCs, obtained from culture after CMV antigen stimulation. The CDR3 has the sequence CASSLVTNTEAFF. The bases read TGTGCCAGCAGCTTAGTTACGAACACTGAAGCTTTCTTT. Reference TRBV7-2 and TRBJ1-1 proteins supply the regions before and after the CDR3; the full variable domain is: GAGVSQSPSNKVTEKGKDVELRCDPISGHTALYWYRQSLGQGLEFLIYFQGNSAPDKSGLPSDRFSAERTGGSVSTLTIQRTQQEDSAVYLCASSLVTNTEAFFGQGTRLTVV.